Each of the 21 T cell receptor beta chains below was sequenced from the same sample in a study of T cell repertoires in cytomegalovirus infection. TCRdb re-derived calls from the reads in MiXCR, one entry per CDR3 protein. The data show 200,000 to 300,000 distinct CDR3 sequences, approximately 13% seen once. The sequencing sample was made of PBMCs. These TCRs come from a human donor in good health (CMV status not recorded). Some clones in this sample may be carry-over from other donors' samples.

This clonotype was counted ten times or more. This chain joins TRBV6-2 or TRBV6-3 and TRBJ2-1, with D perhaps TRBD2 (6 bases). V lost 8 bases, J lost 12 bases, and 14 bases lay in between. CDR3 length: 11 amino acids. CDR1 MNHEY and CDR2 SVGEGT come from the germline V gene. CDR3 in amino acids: CASVGGPGQFF. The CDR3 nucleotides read TGTGCCAGCGTGGGGGGACCTGGGCAGTTCTTC.

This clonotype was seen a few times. CDR3 sequence reads: CASSLSGRSYYEQYF. Here the CDR3 DNA reads TGTGCCAGCAGTTTATCGGGTCGGTCATACTACGAGCAGTACTTC. The J gene is TRBJ2-7, the V gene TRBV27; D remains ambiguous. Trimming removed 0 bases from V and 3 bases from J, with 12 bases in between. The length of the CDR3 is 15 residues. From germline, CDR1 is MNHEY and CDR2 SMNVEV (reference sequence).

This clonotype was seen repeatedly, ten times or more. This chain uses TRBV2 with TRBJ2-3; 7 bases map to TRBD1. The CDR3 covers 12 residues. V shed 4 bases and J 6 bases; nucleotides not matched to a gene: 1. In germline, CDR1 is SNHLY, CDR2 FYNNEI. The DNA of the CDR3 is TGTGCCAGCAGTGCCAGGGGGGATACGCAGTATTTT. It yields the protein CASSARGDTQYF.

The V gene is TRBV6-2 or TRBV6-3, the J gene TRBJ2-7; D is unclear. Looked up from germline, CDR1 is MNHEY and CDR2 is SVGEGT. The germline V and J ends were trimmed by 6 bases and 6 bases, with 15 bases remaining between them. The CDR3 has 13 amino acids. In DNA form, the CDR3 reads TGTGCCAGCAGAGCCCCCGTGGCATTCGAGCAGTACTTC. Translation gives CASRAPVAFEQYF.

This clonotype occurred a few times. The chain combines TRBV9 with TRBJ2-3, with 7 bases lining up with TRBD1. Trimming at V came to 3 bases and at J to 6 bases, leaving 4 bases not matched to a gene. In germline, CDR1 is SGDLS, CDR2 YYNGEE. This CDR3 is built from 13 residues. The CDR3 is CASSDYRGDTQYF. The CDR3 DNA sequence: TGTGCCAGCAGCGATTACAGGGGTGATACGCAGTATTTT.

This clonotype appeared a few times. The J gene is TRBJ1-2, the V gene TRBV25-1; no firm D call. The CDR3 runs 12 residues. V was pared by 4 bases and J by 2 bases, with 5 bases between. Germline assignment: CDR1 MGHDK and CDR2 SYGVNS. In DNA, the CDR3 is TGTGCCAGCAGTGGACTGAACTATGGCTACACCTTC. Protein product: CASSGLNYGYTF.

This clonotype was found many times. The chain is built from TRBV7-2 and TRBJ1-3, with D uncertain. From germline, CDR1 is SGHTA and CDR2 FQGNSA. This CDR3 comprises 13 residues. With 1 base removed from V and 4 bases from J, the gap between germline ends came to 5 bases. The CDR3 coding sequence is TGTGCCAGCAGCTTAGTGGTCGGAAACACCATATATTTT. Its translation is CASSLVVGNTIYF. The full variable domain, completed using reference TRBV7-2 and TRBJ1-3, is GAGVSQSPSNKVTEKGKDVELRCDPISGHTALYWYRQSLGQGLEFLIYFQGNSAPDKSGLPSDRFSAERTGGSVSTLTIQRTQQEDSAVYLCASSLVVGNTIYFGEGSWLTVV.

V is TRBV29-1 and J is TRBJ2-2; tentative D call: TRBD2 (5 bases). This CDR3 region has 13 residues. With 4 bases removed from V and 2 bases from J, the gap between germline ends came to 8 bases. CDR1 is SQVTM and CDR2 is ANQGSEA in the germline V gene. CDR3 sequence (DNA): TGCAGCGTTGTGACTACCAACACCGGGGAGCTGTTTTTT. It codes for CSVVTTNTGELFF.

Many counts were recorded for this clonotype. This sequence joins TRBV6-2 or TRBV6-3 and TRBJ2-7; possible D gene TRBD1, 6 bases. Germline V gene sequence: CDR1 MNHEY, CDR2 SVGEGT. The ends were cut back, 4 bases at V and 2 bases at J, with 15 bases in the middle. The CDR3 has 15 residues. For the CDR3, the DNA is TGTGCCAGCAGTTCCGGACAGCGCCAGACCTACGAGCAGTACTTC. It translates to CASSSGQRQTYEQYF.

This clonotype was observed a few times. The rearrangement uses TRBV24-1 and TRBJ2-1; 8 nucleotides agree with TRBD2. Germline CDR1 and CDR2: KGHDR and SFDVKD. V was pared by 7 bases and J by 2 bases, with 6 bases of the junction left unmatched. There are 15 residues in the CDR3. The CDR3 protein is CATSRGGQPYNEQFF. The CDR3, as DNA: TGTGCCACCAGCCGGGGGGGACAACCCTACAATGAGCAGTTCTTC.

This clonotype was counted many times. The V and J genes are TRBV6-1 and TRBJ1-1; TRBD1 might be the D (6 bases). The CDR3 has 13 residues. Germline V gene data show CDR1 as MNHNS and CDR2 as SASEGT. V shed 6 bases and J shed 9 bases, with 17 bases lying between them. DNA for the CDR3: TGTGCCAGCAGCGTCGACGCAGGGACAAAAGCTTTCTTT. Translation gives CASSVDAGTKAFF.

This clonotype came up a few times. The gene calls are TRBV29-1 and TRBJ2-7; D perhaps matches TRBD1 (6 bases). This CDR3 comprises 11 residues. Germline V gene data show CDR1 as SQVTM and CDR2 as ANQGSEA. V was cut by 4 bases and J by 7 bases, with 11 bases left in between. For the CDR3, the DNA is TGCAGCGTTGGAGGACAGATTGAGCAGTACTTC. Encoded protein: CSVGGQIEQYF.

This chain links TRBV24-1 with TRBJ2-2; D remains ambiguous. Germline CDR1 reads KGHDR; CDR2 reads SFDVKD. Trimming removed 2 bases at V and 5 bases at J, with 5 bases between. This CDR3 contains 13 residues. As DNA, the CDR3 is TGTGCCACCAGTGATTCGCGGACCGGGGAGCTGTTTTTT. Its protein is CATSDSRTGELFF.

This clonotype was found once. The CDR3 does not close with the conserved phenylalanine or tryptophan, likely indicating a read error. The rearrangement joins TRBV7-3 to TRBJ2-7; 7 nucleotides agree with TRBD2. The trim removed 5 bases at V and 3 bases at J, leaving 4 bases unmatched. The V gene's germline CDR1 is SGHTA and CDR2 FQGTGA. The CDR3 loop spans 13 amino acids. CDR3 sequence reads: CASSPPGGYEQYY. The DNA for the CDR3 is TGTGCCAGCAGCCCCCCGGGGGGCTACGAGCAGTACTAC.

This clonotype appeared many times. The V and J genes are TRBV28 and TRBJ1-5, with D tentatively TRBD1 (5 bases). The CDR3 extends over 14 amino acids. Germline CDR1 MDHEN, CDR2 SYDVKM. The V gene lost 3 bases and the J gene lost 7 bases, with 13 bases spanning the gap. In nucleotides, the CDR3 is TGTGCCAGCAGTTTCTTTGGGGGAGGGCAGCCCCAGCATTTT. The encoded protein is CASSFFGGGQPQHF.

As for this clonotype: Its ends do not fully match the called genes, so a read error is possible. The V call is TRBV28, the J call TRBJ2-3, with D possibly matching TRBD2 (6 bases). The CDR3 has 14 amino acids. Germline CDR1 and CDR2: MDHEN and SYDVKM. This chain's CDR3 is CASEAGLGTDTQFF. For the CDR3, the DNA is TGTGCCAGCGAGGCGGGATTGGGCACAGATACGCAGTTTTTT.

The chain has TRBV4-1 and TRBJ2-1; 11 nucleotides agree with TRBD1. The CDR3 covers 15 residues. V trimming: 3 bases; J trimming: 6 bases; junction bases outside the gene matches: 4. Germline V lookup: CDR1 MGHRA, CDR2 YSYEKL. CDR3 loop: CASSHPGTGGNEQFF. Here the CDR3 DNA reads TGCGCCAGCAGCCACCCTGGGACAGGGGGCAATGAGCAGTTCTTC.

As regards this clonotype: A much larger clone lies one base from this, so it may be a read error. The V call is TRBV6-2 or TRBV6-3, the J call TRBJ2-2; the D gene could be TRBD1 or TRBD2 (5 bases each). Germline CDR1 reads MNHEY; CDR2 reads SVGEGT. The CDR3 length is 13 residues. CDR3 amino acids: CATADRFTGKLFF. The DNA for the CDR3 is TGTGCCACAGCCGACAGATTCACCGGGAAGCTGTTTTTT.

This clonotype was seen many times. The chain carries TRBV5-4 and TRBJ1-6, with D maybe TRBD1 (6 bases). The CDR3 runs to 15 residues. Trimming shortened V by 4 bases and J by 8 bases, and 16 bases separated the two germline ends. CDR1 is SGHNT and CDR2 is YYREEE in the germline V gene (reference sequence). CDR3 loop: CASSQGTSRDSPLHF. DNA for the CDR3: TGTGCCAGCAGCCAGGGGACCTCCCGGGATTCACCCCTCCACTTT.

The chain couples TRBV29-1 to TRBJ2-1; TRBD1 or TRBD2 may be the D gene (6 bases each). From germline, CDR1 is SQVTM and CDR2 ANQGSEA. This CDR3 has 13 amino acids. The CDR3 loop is CSGVRGRRDEQFF. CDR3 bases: TGCAGTGGGGTAAGGGGGAGGAGGGATGAGCAGTTCTTC.

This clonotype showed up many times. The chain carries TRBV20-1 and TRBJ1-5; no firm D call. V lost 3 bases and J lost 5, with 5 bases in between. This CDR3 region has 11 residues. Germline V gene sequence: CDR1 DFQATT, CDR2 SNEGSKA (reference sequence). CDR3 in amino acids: CSASPDQPQHF. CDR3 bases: TGCAGTGCTAGCCCAGATCAGCCCCAGCATTTT.